This T cell receptor beta chain is from a study of blood T cell repertoires in COVID-19. Study-level information: Sites across the United States, Italy and Spain contributed samples from acute and convalescent COVID-19. PBMCs, B-cell-depleted T cells, or T cells were the source of the cDNA or gDNA that made up the material.

Under the authors' procedure: Reference gene primer amplification yielded estimated nucleated cell counts. Libraries were prepared by immunoSEQ multiplex PCR; TCRdb keeps only in-frame clonotypes and omits some of them. The V and J calls and the clone size are those of that table, but D and trimming were determined from the DNA. The data show under 300,000 clones, 70% to 85% seen once. V lost 6 bases, J lost 4 bases, and 8 bases stayed unmatched. CDR3 length: 14 residues. Germline V gene sequence: CDR1 MNHEY, CDR2 SVGAGI. The origin of this receptor is a woman of 80 years or more with acute or convalescent COVID-19. The chain combines TRBV6-5 with TRBJ1-1; 7 positions match TRBD1. Sequenced material: peripheral blood. CDR3 bases: TGTGCCAGCAGGGGTGGGACAGTGATCACTGAAGCTTTCTTT. Translating gives CASRGGTVITEAFF.